This T cell receptor (beta chain) was recorded in a study of T cell repertoires in cytomegalovirus infection. At the level of the study: Signatures in public TCR beta sequences pointed to both CMV infection and matching HLA type.

The CDR3 is 16 amino acids. Trimming took off 1 base at V and 4 bases at J, with 16 bases between the two ends. Per germline, CDR1 LNHDA and CDR2 SQIVND (reference sequence). Each CDR3 protein gets one entry after TCRdb re-called the reads with MiXCR. The sample lists around 270,000 distinct CDR3 sequences, around 8.7% occurring once. Study-wide results and limits: CMV carriers having the relevant HLA were flagged by cumulative public TCR beta family frequency.

Details on this clonotype: What it binds is not known.

The chain recombines TRBV19 with TRBJ1-1, with D uncertain. Sequencing was done on a sample of PBMCs. The clonotype comes from a human donor in good health (CMV status not recorded). Some clones in this sample may be carry-over from other donors' samples. The CDR3 coding sequence is TGTGCCAGTAGTATAGTCCCAGGCCTCAAGGGCACTGAAGCTTTCTTT. Protein: CASSIVPGLKGTEAFF.